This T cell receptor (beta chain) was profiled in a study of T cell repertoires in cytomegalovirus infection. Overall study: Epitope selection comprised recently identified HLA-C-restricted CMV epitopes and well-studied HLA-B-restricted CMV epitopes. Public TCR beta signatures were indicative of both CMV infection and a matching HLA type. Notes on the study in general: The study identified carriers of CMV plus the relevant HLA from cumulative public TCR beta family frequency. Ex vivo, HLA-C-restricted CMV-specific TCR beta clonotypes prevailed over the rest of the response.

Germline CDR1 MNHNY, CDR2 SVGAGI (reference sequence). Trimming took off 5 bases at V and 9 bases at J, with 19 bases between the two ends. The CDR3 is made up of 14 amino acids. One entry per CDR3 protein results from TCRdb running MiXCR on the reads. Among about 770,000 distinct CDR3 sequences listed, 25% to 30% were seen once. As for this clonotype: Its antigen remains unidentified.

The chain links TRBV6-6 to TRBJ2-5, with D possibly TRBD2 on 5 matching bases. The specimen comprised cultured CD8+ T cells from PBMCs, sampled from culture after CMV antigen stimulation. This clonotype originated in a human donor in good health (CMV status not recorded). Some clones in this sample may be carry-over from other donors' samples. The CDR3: CASSDLYEGPPQYF. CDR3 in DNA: TGTGCCAGCAGTGACTTATACGAGGGTCCACCCCAGTACTTC.